The TCR beta chain under discussion was sequenced for a study of T cells in localized non-small cell lung cancer. The assay was immunoSEQ multiplex PCR, and TCRdb's table has in-frame clones only and misses some. The repertoire holds roughly 35,000 clones, with more than 85% as singletons. A note on this clone: Its antigen remains unknown.

Germline assignment: CDR1 SGHRS and CDR2 YFSETQ. This CDR3 spans 15 amino acids. J was trimmed by 0 bases and V by 4 bases; bases with no gene match: 5. Study-level findings and limits: Sequencing was limited to one tumor region, leaving the possibility of heterogeneity open. Uninvolved adjacent lung showed higher T cell clonality than tumor. Patients showing higher blood T cell density tended to see longer overall survival. Adjacent lung exhibited a median of 57 among the 100 most abundant tumor clones.

The chain joins TRBV5-1 to TRBJ2-3; TRBD1 aligns across 7 bases. The clonotype comes from a female donor aged 60 or older with stage II lung adenocarcinoma. Sequencing was performed on peripheral blood mononuclear cells, taken before any cancer treatment. In DNA, the CDR3 is TGCGCCAGCAGCGTTGGGACAGTAAGCACAGATACGCAGTATTTT. This translates into CASSVGTVSTDTQYF. The entire variable domain, with the rest obtained from reference TRBV5-1 and TRBJ2-3, is as follows: KAGVTQTPRYLIKTRGQQVTLSCSPISGHRSVSWYQQTPGQGLQFLFEYFSETQRNKGNFPGRFSGRQFSNSRSEMNVSTLELGDSALYLCASSVGTVSTDTQYFGPGTRLTVL.